The 17 T cell receptor beta chains given below trace back to one sample, sequenced in a study of cytotoxic CD8 clonotypes in ibrutinib-treated CLL. Here immunoSEQ multiplex PCR was the method, and the copy in TCRdb shows in-frame clones only, minus some. The sample includes about 160,000 clones, approximately 80% of them seen just once. This specimen consisted of PBMCs, obtained after 12 months of ibrutinib treatment. Receptors originate from a human donor with chronic lymphocytic leukemia.

This sequence joins TRBV9 and TRBJ2-7; 11 bases match TRBD1. V shed 4 bases and J 5 bases; nucleotides not matched to a gene: 5. The CDR3 has 14 residues. Per germline, CDR1 SGDLS and CDR2 YYNGEE. The CDR3 DNA reads as TGTGCCAGCAGCCCGGGACAGGGGGTAGACGAGCAGTACTTC. Its translation: CASSPGQGVDEQYF.

This chain connects TRBV2 to TRBJ2-7, with D maybe TRBD1 (6 bases). The CDR3 is made up of 13 amino acids. Trimming pared 6 bases from V and 3 bases from J, leaving 12 bases between. In germline, CDR1 is SNHLY, CDR2 FYNNEI. The CDR3 region has the DNA TGTGCCAGCAGCAGGGACACTGGCTACGAGCAGTACTTC. Amino acids: CASSRDTGYEQYF.

The chain couples TRBV6-1 to TRBJ2-1; tentatively, D is TRBD1 or TRBD2 (5 bases each). Germline V gene data show CDR1 as MNHNS and CDR2 as SASEGT. The CDR3 covers 11 residues. The V gene lost 10 bases and the J gene lost 7 bases, with 11 bases spanning the gap. The CDR3 protein is CATGPSNEQFF. DNA for the CDR3: TGTGCCACGGGACCGAGTAATGAGCAGTTCTTC.

The chain joins TRBV12-5 to TRBJ2-1; either TRBD1 or TRBD2 may fit D (5 bases each). This CDR3 has 17 residues. The germline V gene encodes CDR1 LGHNT and CDR2 FRNRAP. V dropped 1 base and J dropped 8 bases, with 21 bases sitting between them. The DNA of the CDR3 is TGTGCTAGTGGTTTGGCCCAGGGCTACTCGGAGGACTATGAGCAGTTCTTC. Its protein product is CASGLAQGYSEDYEQFF.

In its sample, this clone was seen a few times. The V call is TRBV2, the J call TRBJ2-2; D gene uncertain. The CDR3 runs to 13 residues. Trimming stripped 7 bases from V and 7 bases from J, with 13 bases between. CDR1 is SNHLY, CDR2 FYNNEI, per germline. Here the CDR3 reads CASKFGFDGELFF. CDR3 nucleotide sequence: TGTGCCAGCAAGTTCGGCTTTGACGGGGAGCTGTTTTTT.

V usage is TRBV28 and J usage is TRBJ2-7; D could derive from TRBD1 or TRBD2 (5 bases each). The CDR3 contains 13 residues. Trimming removed 7 bases from V and 12 bases from J, with 22 bases in between. The V gene's germline CDR1 is MDHEN and CDR2 SYDVKM. CDR3 bases: TGTGCCAGCACCGCTGGGGGTAACCCCCGATTGTACTTC. It yields the protein CASTAGGNPRLYF.

This clone was counted a few times. This sequence joins TRBV10-3 and TRBJ2-1, with D perhaps matching TRBD1 (6 bases). The CDR3 spans 13 residues. V was shortened by 0 bases and J by 9 bases, with 9 bases between the two germline ends. Germline V gene lookup returns CDR1 ENHRY and CDR2 SYGVKD. CDR3 coding DNA: TGTGCCATCAGTGAGTCGTCCAGGGGTGAGCAGTTCTTC. It is translated as CAISESSRGEQFF.

This chain joins TRBV2 and TRBJ2-7, with 7 nucleotides matching TRBD2. Germline V gives CDR1 SNHLY, CDR2 FYNNEI. CDR3 length: 14 amino acids. V was clipped by 8 bases and J by 4 bases; unmatched bases: 11. This chain's CDR3 is CASFLGDYEYEQYF. As DNA, the CDR3 is TGTGCCAGCTTCCTCGGGGACTATGAATACGAGCAGTACTTC.

V is TRBV5-1 and J is TRBJ2-1; unclear D gene. V shed 1 base and J shed 7 bases, with 9 bases lying between them. The germline CDR1 and CDR2 sequences are SGHRS and YFSETQ. The length of the CDR3 is 13 residues. The CDR3 region is CASSLSHENEQFF. CDR3 nucleotides: TGCGCCAGCAGCTTGTCCCATGAGAATGAGCAGTTCTTC.

The V gene is TRBV4-3, the J gene TRBJ2-1; 11 bases map to TRBD2. There are 18 residues in the CDR3. Germline V gene lookup returns CDR1 LGHNA and CDR2 YSLEER. V lost 0 bases and J lost 6; bases outside the gene matches: 10. In nucleotides, the CDR3 is TGCGCCAGCAGCCAAGATGAACCGGCTAGCGGGGGGTTCAATGAGCAGTTCTTC. The encoded protein is CASSQDEPASGGFNEQFF.

CDR3 region: CSVGAGGSKEQYF. In DNA form, the CDR3 reads TGCAGCGTTGGAGCGGGAGGATCGAAAGAGCAGTACTTC. J is TRBJ2-7 and V is TRBV29-1, with 9 bases aligning to TRBD2. V lost 4 bases and J lost 7; bases outside the gene matches: 8. From germline, CDR1 is SQVTM and CDR2 ANQGSEA. The CDR3 runs to 13 residues.

V gene TRBV7-7 combines with J gene TRBJ2-3, with D maybe TRBD1 (6 bases). CDR1 is SSHAT, CDR2 FNYEAQ, per germline (reference sequence). Trimming shortened V by 2 bases and J by 2 bases, and 11 bases separated the two germline ends. This CDR3 region has 15 residues. In nucleotides, the CDR3 is TGTGCCAGCAGCTTACAGGGGCACATCACAGATACGCAGTATTTT. Protein sequence: CASSLQGHITDTQYF.

The chain is built from TRBV29-1 and TRBJ2-1, with D tentatively TRBD1 (5 bases). CDR3 size: 14 residues. CDR1 is SQVTM and CDR2 is ANQGSEA in the germline V gene. The V end lost 5 bases, the J end lost 8 bases, and 19 bases lay between the germline ends. CDR3 amino acids: CSVSRGSLGDEQFF. The CDR3 DNA follows: TGCAGCGTTTCTAGGGGCTCTTTAGGTGATGAGCAGTTCTTC.

The chain uses TRBV4-3 and TRBJ2-6; the match to TRBD2 covers 8 bases. This CDR3 has 19 amino acids. The trim removed 2 bases at V and 4 bases at J, leaving 13 bases unmatched. CDR1 is LGHNA and CDR2 is YSLEER in the germline V gene. The CDR3 region is CASSQSGRGGALGANVLTF. CDR3 in DNA: TGCGCCAGCAGCCAAAGTGGACGGGGGGGCGCGTTAGGGGCCAACGTCCTGACTTTC.

The V gene is TRBV19, the J gene TRBJ2-1; 8 nucleotides line up with TRBD2. From germline, CDR1 is LNHDA and CDR2 SQIVND (reference sequence). With 2 bases clipped from V and 10 bases from J, the junction kept 13 bases outside the gene matches. The CDR3 runs to 16 residues. The CDR3 loop reads CASSITGGVKLWEQFF. CDR3 nucleotide sequence: TGTGCCAGTAGTATAACGGGAGGGGTTAAATTGTGGGAGCAGTTCTTC.

This chain links TRBV19 with TRBJ1-1; the D gene is possibly TRBD1 (5 bases). This CDR3 has 16 residues. V lost 3 bases and J lost 4, with 18 bases in between. The germline CDR1 and CDR2 sequences are LNHDA and SQIVND (reference sequence). The CDR3 nucleotides read TGTGCCAGTAGTATTAAAAGCGGAGGGGCTGGCACTGAAGCTTTCTTT. Protein: CASSIKSGGAGTEAFF.

A few counts support this clone. This chain joins TRBV6-4 and TRBJ2-7; 9 bases match TRBD1. This CDR3 region has 15 residues. Germline V gene lookup returns CDR1 MRHNA and CDR2 SNTAGT. Trimming at V came to 7 bases and at J to 0 bases, leaving 7 bases not matched to a gene. The CDR3 sequence: CASMGDRASSYEQYF. In DNA, the CDR3 is TGTGCCAGCATGGGGGACAGGGCGAGCTCCTACGAGCAGTACTTC.